This TCR beta chain was identified during a study of T cells in Graves' hyperthyroidism and ophthalmopathy. Many counts were recorded for this clonotype. Regions amplified from RNA transcripts were the TCR beta CDR3 regions. With the HTBI primer set, the TCR CDR3 went through a first round of RT-PCR. A single record per CDR3 protein comes from TCRdb applying MiXCR to the multiplex PCR reads. This repertoire shows 250,000 to 300,000 distinct CDR3 sequences, nearly 15% found once; its top ten account for 30% to 35%. Germline-derived CDR1 and CDR2 are MNHNS and SASEGT. J lost 0 bases, V lost 7 bases, and 11 bases had no gene match. The CDR3 is 17 amino acids.

Sequenced input: blood. The receptor's source is a woman in her forties or fifties with Graves' hyperthyroidism that later progressed to Graves' ophthalmopathy. V usage is TRBV6-1 and J usage is TRBJ2-5; 10 bases align to TRBD2. The CDR3 here is CASTPGPSGSDQETQYF. CDR3 nucleotide sequence: TGTGCCAGCACTCCGGGACCTAGCGGGAGCGACCAAGAGACCCAGTACTTC.